Sequencing of this T cell receptor (beta chain) was carried out in a study of control samples from healthy donors and cancer patients. This clone showed up just a few times. The sample has other DNA sequences that encode this CDR3 too. The protocol was immunoSEQ multiplex PCR, while the TCRdb copy is restricted to in-frame clones and leaves out a portion. The data show over 200,000 clones, approximately 80% seen once. The CDR3 length is 13 residues. Trimming left V 3 bases short and J 4 bases short, with 7 bases between. CDR1 and CDR2 (germline): KGHSH, LQKENI. The V gene is TRBV18, the J gene TRBJ1-5; D is undetermined. This TCR was recovered from a woman between 55 and 75 years old with lung cancer. The material sequenced was PBMCs. CDR3: CASSPRGNQPQHF. CDR3 sequence (DNA): TGTGCCAGCTCACCCCGTGGAAATCAGCCCCAGCATTTT.